Sequencing of this T cell receptor (beta chain) was carried out in a study of cytomegalovirus exposure and HLA in healthy donors. The assay was immunoSEQ multiplex PCR, and TCRdb's table has in-frame clones only and misses some. The profile shows about 220,000 clones, almost 90% of them singletons. Trimming stripped 2 bases from V and 2 bases from J, with 11 bases between. CDR1 SGHRS and CDR2 YFSETQ come from the germline V gene. This CDR3 is built from 14 residues. This chain uses TRBV5-1 with TRBJ2-7, with D possibly matching TRBD2 (5 bases). Sequences were obtained from PBMCs. The clonotype was recovered from a woman between 18 and 30 years old in good health and CMV-seronegative. Here the CDR3 DNA reads TGCGCCAGCAGCTTTTTCGAGGGAACCTACGAGCAGTACTTC. Its translation: CASSFFEGTYEQYF.